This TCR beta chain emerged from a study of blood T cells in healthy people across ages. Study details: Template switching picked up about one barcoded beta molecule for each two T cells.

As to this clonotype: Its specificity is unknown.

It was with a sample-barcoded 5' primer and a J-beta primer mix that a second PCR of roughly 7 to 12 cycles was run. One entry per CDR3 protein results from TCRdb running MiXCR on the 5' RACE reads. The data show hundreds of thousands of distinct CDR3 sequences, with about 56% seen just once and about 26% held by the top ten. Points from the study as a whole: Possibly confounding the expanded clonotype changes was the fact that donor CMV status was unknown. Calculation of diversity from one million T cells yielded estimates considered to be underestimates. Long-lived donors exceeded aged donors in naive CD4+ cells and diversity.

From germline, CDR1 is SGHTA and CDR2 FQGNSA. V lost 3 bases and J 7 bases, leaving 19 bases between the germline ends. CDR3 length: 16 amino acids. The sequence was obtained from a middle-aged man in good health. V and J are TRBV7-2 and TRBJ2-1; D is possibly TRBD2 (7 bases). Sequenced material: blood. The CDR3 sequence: CASSLKGGSTKNEQFF. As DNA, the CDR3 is TGTGCCAGCAGCTTGAAGGGGGGGTCGACCAAAAATGAGCAGTTCTTC.